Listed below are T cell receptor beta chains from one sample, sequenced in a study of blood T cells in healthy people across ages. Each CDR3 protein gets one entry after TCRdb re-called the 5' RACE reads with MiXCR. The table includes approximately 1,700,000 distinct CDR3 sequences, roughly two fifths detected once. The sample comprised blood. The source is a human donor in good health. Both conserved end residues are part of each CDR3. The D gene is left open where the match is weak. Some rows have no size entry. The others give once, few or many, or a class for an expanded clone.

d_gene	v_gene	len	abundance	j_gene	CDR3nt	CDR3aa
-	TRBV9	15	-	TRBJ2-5	TGTGCCAGCAGCGCCGCGACGGGGCTTCAAGAGACCCAGTACTTC	CASSAATGLQETQYF
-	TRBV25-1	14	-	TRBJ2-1	TGTGCCAGCAGTGAATATTTGTTCGGGGAGGAGCAGTTCTTC	CASSEYLFGEEQFF
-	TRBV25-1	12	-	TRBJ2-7	TGTGCCAGCAGACAGAGCTCCTACGAGCAGTACTTC	CASRQSSYEQYF
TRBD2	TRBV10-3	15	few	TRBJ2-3	TGTGCAATCAGTGAGGGTAGCGGGGGCGAAGATACGCAGTATTTT	CAISEGSGGEDTQYF
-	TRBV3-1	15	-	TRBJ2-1	TGTGCCAGCAGCGAAGGGGGGGGACCCTACAATGAGCAGTTCTTC	CASSEGGGPYNEQFF
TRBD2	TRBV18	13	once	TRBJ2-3	TGTGCCAGCTCACCACAAGCTAGCGGGATGCAGTATTTT	CASSPQASGMQYF
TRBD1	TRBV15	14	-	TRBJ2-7	TGTGCCACCAGTTGGACAGGGGGTAGTTACGAGCAGTACTTC	CATSWTGGSYEQYF
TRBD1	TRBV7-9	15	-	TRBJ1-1	TGTGCCAGCAGCTTACTCAGGGGGGTTAACACTGAAGCTTTCTTT	CASSLLRGVNTEAFF
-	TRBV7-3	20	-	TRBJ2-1	TGTGCCAGCAGCTTCCCCAAGACCTATCGGGGGAGAAGCTCCTACAATGAGCAGTTCTTC	CASSFPKTYRGRSSYNEQFF
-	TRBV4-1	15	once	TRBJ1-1	TGCGCCAGCAGCCAAGATCAGGTGCTGCGATCTGAAGCTTTCTTT	CASSQDQVLRSEAFF
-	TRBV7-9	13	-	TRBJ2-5	TGTGCCAGCAGATCTCCCGGGTATGAGACCCAGTACTTC	CASRSPGYETQYF
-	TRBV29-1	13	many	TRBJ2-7	TGCAGCGTTGACAAAACGGGCTCCTACGAGCAGTACTTC	CSVDKTGSYEQYF
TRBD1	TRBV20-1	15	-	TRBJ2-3	TGCAGTGCTAGAGGGGGACAGGCGTACACAGATACGCAGTATTTT	CSARGGQAYTDTQYF
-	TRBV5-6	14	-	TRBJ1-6	TGTGCCAGCAGCACCGGACACACTAGTTCACCCCTCCACTTT	CASSTGHTSSPLHF
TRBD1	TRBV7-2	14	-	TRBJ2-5	TGTGCCAGCAGGGGGACAGGGAATTCAGGGGAGCAGTACTTC	CASRGTGNSGEQYF
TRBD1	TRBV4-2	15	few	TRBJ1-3	TGTGCCAGCAGCCTGGACAGGGGATCTGGAAACACCATATATTTT	CASSLDRGSGNTIYF
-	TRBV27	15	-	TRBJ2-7	TGTGCCAGCAGTTTTGGGACACCTAAAGCCTACGAGCAGTACTTC	CASSFGTPKAYEQYF
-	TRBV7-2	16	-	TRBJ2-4	TGTGCCAGCAGCTCCTATTCAGGGATAGCCAAAAACATTCAGTACTTC	CASSSYSGIAKNIQYF
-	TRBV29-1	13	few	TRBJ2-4	TGCAGCGTTGACCTGGCGGATAAAAACATTCAGTACTTC	CSVDLADKNIQYF
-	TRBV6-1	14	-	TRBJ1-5	TGTGCCAGCAGTGAAGTGGGCTCGAATCAGCCCCAGCATTTT	CASSEVGSNQPQHF
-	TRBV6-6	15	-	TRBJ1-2	TGTGCCAGCAGTTACGTCGGCAGGGGAGACTATGGCTACACCTTC	CASSYVGRGDYGYTF
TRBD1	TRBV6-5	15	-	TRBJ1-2	TGTGCCAGCAGCCGATCCTATCGACAGGGGTACGGCTACACCTTC	CASSRSYRQGYGYTF
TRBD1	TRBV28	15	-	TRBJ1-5	TGTGCCAGCAGTCCCTCCGGGACAGGGGATCAGCCCCAGCATTTT	CASSPSGTGDQPQHF
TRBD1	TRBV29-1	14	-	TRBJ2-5	TGCAGCGTGGGGCAGGGGGCGTACCAAGAGACCCAGTACTTC	CSVGQGAYQETQYF
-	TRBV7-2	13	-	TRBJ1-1	TGTGCCAGCAGGCTCGGGGCCAACACTGAAGCTTTCTTT	CASRLGANTEAFF
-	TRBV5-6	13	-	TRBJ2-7	TGTGCCAGCAGCTACGGGAACGAATACGAGCAGTACTTC	CASSYGNEYEQYF
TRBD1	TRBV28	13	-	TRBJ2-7	TGTGCCAGCAGTTTGGTGCAGGGGGACGAGCAGTACTTC	CASSLVQGDEQYF
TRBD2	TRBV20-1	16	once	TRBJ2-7	TGCAGTGCTAGAGTGCGGAATAGCGGGTCCTACAATGAGCAGTACTTC	CSARVRNSGSYNEQYF
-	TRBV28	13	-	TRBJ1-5	TGTGCCAGCAGCGGGACTTATAATCAGCCCCAGCATTTT	CASSGTYNQPQHF
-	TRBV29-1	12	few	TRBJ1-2	TGCAGCGTTGGGGGGACCTCCGATGGCTACACCTTC	CSVGGTSDGYTF
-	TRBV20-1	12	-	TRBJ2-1	TGCAGTGCTCTACCCCCCAGGGTTGAGCAGTTCTTC	CSALPPRVEQFF
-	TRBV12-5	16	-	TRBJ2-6	TGTGCTAGTGGTTTGGGCACAACCCCTGGGGCCAACGTCCTGACTTTC	CASGLGTTPGANVLTF
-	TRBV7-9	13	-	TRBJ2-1	TGTGCCAGCAGCTTACTAGCGACGCTTGAGCAGTTCTTC	CASSLLATLEQFF
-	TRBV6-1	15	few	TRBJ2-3	TGTGCCAGCAGTGATTCAGGGGCGCCGACAGATACGCAGTATTTT	CASSDSGAPTDTQYF
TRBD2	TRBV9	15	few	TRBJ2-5	TGTGCCAGCAGCGTAGGGGGGGGTTCAAAAGAGACCCAGTACTTC	CASSVGGGSKETQYF
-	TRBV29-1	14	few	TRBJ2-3	TGCAGCGTTGTTTGGGGGCAAGGCACAGATACGCAGTATTTT	CSVVWGQGTDTQYF
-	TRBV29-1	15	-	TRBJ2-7	TGCAGCGTTGAAGGGTATGGGCGCTCCTACAATGAGCAGTACTTC	CSVEGYGRSYNEQYF
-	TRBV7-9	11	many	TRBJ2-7	TGTGCCAGCACCCCAGGCAGCGAGCAGTACTTC	CASTPGSEQYF
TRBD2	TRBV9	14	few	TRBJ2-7	TGTGGCAGCAGCGTTAGCGGGGGCTCCTACGAGCAGTACTTC	CGSSVSGGSYEQYF
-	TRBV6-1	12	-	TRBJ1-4	TGTGCCAGCAGTGATGCGATGTTGAAACTGTTTTTT	CASSDAMLKLFF
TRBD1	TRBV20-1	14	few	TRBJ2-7	TGCAGTGCTACGCCGGGACAGGGGTTTCACGGGCAGTACTTC	CSATPGQGFHGQYF
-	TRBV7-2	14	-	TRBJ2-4	TGTGCCAGCAGCTTAGATTTGACCGCCTACATTCAGTACTTC	CASSLDLTAYIQYF